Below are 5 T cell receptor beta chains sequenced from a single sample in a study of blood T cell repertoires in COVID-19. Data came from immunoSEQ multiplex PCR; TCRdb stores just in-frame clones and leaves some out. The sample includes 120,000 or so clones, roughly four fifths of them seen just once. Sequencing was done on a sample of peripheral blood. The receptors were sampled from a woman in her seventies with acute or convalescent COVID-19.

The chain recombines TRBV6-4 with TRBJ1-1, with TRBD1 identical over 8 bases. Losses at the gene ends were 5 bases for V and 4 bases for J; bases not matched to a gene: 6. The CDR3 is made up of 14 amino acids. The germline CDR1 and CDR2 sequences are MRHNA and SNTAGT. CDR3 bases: TGTGCCAGCAGTCCAGGGGGCTCGGGCACTGAAGCTTTCTTT. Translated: CASSPGGSGTEAFF.

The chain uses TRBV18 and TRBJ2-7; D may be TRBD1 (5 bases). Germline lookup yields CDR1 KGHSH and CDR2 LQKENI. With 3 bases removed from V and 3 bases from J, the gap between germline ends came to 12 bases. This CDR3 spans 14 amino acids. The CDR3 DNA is TGTGCCAGCTCACCTTTGGGCAGGGACTACGAGCAGTACTTC. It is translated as CASSPLGRDYEQYF.

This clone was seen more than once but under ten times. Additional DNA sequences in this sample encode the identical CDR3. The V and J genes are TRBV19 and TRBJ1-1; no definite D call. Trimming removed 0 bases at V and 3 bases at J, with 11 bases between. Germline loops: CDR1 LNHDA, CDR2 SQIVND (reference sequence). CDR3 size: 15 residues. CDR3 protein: CASSIEKTVYTEAFF. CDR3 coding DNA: TGTGCCAGTAGTATAGAAAAAACAGTTTACACTGAAGCTTTCTTT.

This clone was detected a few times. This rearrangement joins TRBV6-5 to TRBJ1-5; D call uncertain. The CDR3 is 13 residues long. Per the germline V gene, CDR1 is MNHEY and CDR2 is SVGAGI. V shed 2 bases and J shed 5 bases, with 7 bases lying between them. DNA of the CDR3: TGTGCCAGCAGTTACGCCCGGGATCAGCCCCAGCATTTT. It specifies CASSYARDQPQHF.

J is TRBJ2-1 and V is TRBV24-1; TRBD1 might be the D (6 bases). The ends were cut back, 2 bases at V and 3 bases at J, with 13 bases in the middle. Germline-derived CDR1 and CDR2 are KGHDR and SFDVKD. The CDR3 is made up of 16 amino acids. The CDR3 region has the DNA TGTGCCACCAGTGATTCACCGGGACACAACTACAATGAGCAGTTCTTC. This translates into CATSDSPGHNYNEQFF.